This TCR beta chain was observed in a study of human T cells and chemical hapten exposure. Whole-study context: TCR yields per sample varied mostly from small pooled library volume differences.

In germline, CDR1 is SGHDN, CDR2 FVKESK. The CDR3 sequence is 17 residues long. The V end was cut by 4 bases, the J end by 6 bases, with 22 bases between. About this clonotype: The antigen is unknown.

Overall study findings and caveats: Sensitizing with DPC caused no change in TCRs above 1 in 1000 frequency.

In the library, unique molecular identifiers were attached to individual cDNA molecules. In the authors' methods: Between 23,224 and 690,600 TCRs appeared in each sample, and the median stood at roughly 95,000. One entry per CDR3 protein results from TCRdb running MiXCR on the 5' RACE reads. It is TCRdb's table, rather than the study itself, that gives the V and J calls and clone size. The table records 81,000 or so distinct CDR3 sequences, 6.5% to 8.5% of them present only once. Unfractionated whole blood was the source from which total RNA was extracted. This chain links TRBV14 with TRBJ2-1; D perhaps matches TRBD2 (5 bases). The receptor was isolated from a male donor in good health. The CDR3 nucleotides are TGTGCCAGCAGCCTCTCTTTGGGGAGTGGCCCTTTCAATGAGCAGTTCTTC. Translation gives CASSLSLGSGPFNEQFF.